The 4 T cell receptor beta chains reported below all come from one sample, sequenced in a study of shared clonotypes between healthy human individuals. Assay used: immunoSEQ multiplex PCR; TCRdb lists only in-frame clones, some missing. Counted here are approximately 1.1 million clones, around 78% occurring once; the ten biggest clones make up 0.4% to 0.55%. Sequencing input: memory CD4+ T cells from PBMCs. As to subset: CD45RA-negative fraction. These receptors were taken from a man in his late teens or twenties in good health. Some clones in this sample may be carry-over from other donors' samples.

The chain joins TRBV7-7 to TRBJ2-2, with 8 bases fitting TRBD1. After removal of 5 bases from V and 0 bases from J, the junction contained 17 bases not matched to a gene. Germline CDR1 reads SSHAT; CDR2 reads FNYEAQ (reference sequence). The CDR3 has 20 amino acids. CDR3 region: CASSPRPGQEAGANTGELFF. CDR3 nucleotides: TGTGCCAGCAGCCCGCGACCGGGACAGGAAGCTGGAGCGAACACCGGGGAGCTGTTTTTT.

The rearrangement links TRBV28 to TRBJ2-1, with D possibly being TRBD2 (7 bases). Per germline, CDR1 MDHEN and CDR2 SYDVKM. The CDR3 has 15 amino acids. V shed 10 bases and J shed 1 base, with 17 bases lying between them. The CDR3 DNA follows: TGTGCCACCAAACTGGGGGGGCGGTCCTACAATGAGCAGTTCTTC. It translates to CATKLGGRSYNEQFF.

This clone has a single count. V usage is TRBV29-1 and J usage is TRBJ1-4, with D hard to call. V lost 4 bases, J lost 5 bases, and 5 bases lay in between. Germline V CDR1 and CDR2: SQVTM, ANQGSEA. The CDR3 extends over 11 amino acids. The CDR3 reads CSVANNEKLFF. The CDR3 DNA is TGCAGCGTTGCTAACAATGAAAAACTGTTTTTT.

The chain employs TRBV6-5 and TRBJ2-7; TRBD1 aligns across 10 bases. Germline V gene data show CDR1 as MNHEY and CDR2 as SVGAGI. CDR3 length equals 14 residues. Losses at the gene ends were 4 bases for V and 4 bases for J; bases not matched to a gene: 4. This CDR3 reads CASSFGQGGYEQYF. CDR3 sequence (DNA): TGTGCCAGCAGTTTCGGACAGGGGGGGTACGAGCAGTACTTC.